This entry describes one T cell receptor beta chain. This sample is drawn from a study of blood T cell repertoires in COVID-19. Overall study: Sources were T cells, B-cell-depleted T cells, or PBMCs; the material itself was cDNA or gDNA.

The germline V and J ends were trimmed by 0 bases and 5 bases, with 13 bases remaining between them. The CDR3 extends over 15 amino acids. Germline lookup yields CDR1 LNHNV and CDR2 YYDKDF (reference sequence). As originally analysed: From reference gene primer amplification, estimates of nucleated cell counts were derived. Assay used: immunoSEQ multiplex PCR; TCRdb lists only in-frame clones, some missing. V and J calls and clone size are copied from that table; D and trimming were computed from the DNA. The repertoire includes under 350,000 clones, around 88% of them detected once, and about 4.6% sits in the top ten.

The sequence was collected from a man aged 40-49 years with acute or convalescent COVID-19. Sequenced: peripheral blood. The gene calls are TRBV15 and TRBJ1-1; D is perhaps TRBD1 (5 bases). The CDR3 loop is CATSRDQGMETEAFF. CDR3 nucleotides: TGTGCCACCAGCAGAGACCAGGGAATGGAGACTGAAGCTTTCTTT.